This T cell receptor (beta chain) was recovered during a study of tumor and adjacent non-tumor tissue in lung cancer. Whole-study context: On average, productive TCRbeta reads reached about 4.17 million per sample. Study results and caveats: TCR diversity was significantly greater in tumor than normal lung tissue. Tumor repertoires had a smaller top 100 clone share than normal lung.

The library came from three nested PCR rounds adapted from ARM-PCR protocols. TCRdb recomputed calls from the multiplex PCR reads with MiXCR, one row per CDR3 protein. The data hold about 75,000 distinct CDR3 sequences, with 60% to 80% observed a single time. Worth noting for this clonotype: What it recognizes is unknown. The missing conserved phenylalanine or tryptophan at the end of this CDR3 makes a read error likely.

The CDR3 loop spans 17 amino acids. Germline lookup yields CDR1 MGHRA and CDR2 YSYEKL. The template was RNA from unsorted bulk tissue. J is TRBJ1-6 and V is TRBV4-1; 8 bases line up with TRBD1. This receptor was taken from a woman aged 45-60 years with non-small cell lung cancer. The specimen was lung tumor tissue. The CDR3 here is CASSQVVDRERDSHLHS. The CDR3 bases are TGCGCCAGCAGCCAAGTAGTGGACAGGGAGCGGGATTCACACCTCCACTCT.